Shown below are 21 T cell receptor beta chains from a single sample sequenced in a study of blood T cell repertoires in COVID-19 (dated by TCRdb to about 2020). Libraries were made using the immunoSEQ multiplex PCR assay. What TCRdb holds here is the immuneACCESS table cut down to in-frame rearrangements. Part of the clones is not present; checked against another copy, under half of the missing clones reflect an unresolved V gene, and the others are unexplained. This sample gives about 200,000 clones in total; around nine tenths of them show up just once. The ten largest clones capture around 1.7% of the sample. Material for sequencing was peripheral blood. The receptors were sampled from a man between 18 and 29 years old with active or convalescent COVID-19.

The J gene is TRBJ2-5, the V gene TRBV4-1; 8 bases are a match to TRBD2. Germline-derived CDR1 and CDR2 are MGHRA and YSYEKL. The V gene end was trimmed by 4 bases and the J gene end by 4 bases; junction bases not matched to a gene: 8. This CDR3 has 15 residues. CDR3 in DNA: TGCGCCAGCAGCCGCAGCGGGAGAGTATTAGAGACCCAGTACTTC. Translation gives CASSRSGRVLETQYF.

This clone came up once. The chain joins TRBV7-3 to TRBJ1-1, with D maybe TRBD1 (5 bases). Germline V CDR1 and CDR2: SGHTA, FQGTGA. The V end was cut by 5 bases, the J end by 8 bases, with 15 bases between. The CDR3 has 13 amino acids. CDR3 amino acids: CASSPVGPKEAFF. The CDR3 coding sequence is TGTGCCAGCAGCCCCGTGGGGCCAAAAGAAGCTTTCTTT.

The chain couples TRBV6-5 to TRBJ2-7; tentatively, D is TRBD1 (6 bases). V gave up 6 bases and J gave up 7 bases, with 16 bases separating them. CDR1 is MNHEY and CDR2 is SVGAGI in the germline V gene. The CDR3 consists of 13 residues. The CDR3: CASRKSQDSEQYF. CDR3 DNA sequence: TGTGCCAGCAGGAAAAGTCAGGACAGTGAGCAGTACTTC.

This chain joins TRBV9 and TRBJ1-1, with TRBD1 matching over 8 bases. This CDR3 has 15 residues. Germline CDR1 reads SGDLS; CDR2 reads YYNGEE. Losses at the gene ends were 4 bases for V and 4 bases for J; bases not matched to a gene: 9. The CDR3 loop is CASSKTTGVATEAFF. The CDR3 nucleotides are TGTGCCAGCAGCAAGACGACAGGGGTGGCCACTGAAGCTTTCTTT. Variable domain in full (rest from reference TRBV9 and TRBJ1-1): DSGVTQTPKHLITATGQRVTLRCSPRSGDLSVYWYQQSLDQGLQFLIQYYNGEERAKGNILERFSAQQFPDLHSELNLSSLELGDSALYFCASSKTTGVATEAFFGQGTRLTVV.

V and J are TRBV5-1 and TRBJ1-3, with D unclear. Between the trimmed V and J ends, which lost 4 bases and 2 bases, there was a span of 16 bases. CDR1 is SGHRS and CDR2 is YFSETQ in the germline V gene. This CDR3 comprises 16 residues. The CDR3 loop reads CASSLGPGAAGNTIYF. In DNA, the CDR3 is TGCGCCAGCAGCCTCGGCCCGGGAGCAGCTGGAAACACCATATATTTT.

This chain connects TRBV15 to TRBJ2-7; TRBD1 is a possible D gene (6 bases). This CDR3 is 13 amino acids long. Germline loops: CDR1 LNHNV, CDR2 YYDKDF (reference sequence). Between the trimmed V and J ends, which lost 5 bases and 5 bases, there was a span of 13 bases. CDR3 region: CATSLVQGHEQYF. The CDR3 DNA reads as TGTGCCACCAGCCTCGTACAGGGCCACGAGCAGTACTTC. Variable domain in full (rest from reference TRBV15 and TRBJ2-7): DAMVIQNPRYQVTQFGKPVTLSCSQTLNHNVMYWYQQKSSQAPKLLFHYYDKDFNNEADTPDNFQSRRPNTSFCFLDIRSPGLGDTAMYLCATSLVQGHEQYFGPGTRLTVT.

V and J are TRBV2 and TRBJ2-7, with 8 bases aligning to TRBD1. J was trimmed by 2 bases and V by 4 bases; bases with no gene match: 1. There are 13 residues in the CDR3. Germline CDR1 is SNHLY and CDR2 is FYNNEI. The CDR3 reads CASSGQGPYEQYF. CDR3 sequence (DNA): TGTGCCAGCAGTGGACAGGGGCCCTACGAGCAGTACTTC.

The chain joins TRBV6-1 to TRBJ1-5, with 10 bases aligning to TRBD1. Germline values: CDR1 MNHNS, CDR2 SASEGT. J lost 6 bases, V lost 4 bases, and 12 bases had no gene match. The CDR3 is made up of 17 amino acids. CDR3 protein: CASSVTPGQGYGQPQHF. CDR3 sequence (DNA): TGTGCCAGCAGTGTTACCCCGGGACAGGGGTATGGTCAGCCCCAGCATTTT.

V and J are TRBV7-9 and TRBJ2-3, with 8 bases identical to TRBD2. This CDR3 is built from 14 residues. V gave up 4 bases and J gave up 6 bases; unmatched junction bases: 6. Germline V CDR1 and CDR2: SEHNR, FQNEAQ (reference sequence). In DNA form, the CDR3 reads TGTGCCAGCAGCTCCAGAGCGGGAGTGGATACGCAGTATTTT. Residues: CASSSRAGVDTQYF.

The chain joins TRBV30 to TRBJ2-7, with a tentative D call TRBD1 (5 bases). Per germline, CDR1 GTSNPN and CDR2 SVGIG (reference sequence). The CDR3 consists of 14 residues. Between the trimmed V and J ends, which lost 5 bases and 7 bases, there was a span of 21 bases. The CDR3 loop reads CAWSRQSLFGEQYF. DNA of the CDR3: TGTGCCTGGTCCAGACAGTCCCTATTTGGGGAGCAGTACTTC.

J is TRBJ1-1 and V is TRBV30; 7 bases are shared with TRBD1. J lost 1 base, V lost 2 bases, and 10 bases had no gene match. CDR1 is GTSNPN and CDR2 is SVGIG in the germline V gene (reference sequence). The CDR3 is made up of 16 amino acids. CDR3 in DNA: TGTGCCTGGAGTAGGGACAGAACAGGGGCGAACACTGAAGCTTTCTTT. Translation gives CAWSRDRTGANTEAFF.

The V and J genes are TRBV7-2 and TRBJ2-1; D remains unclear. Germline lookup yields CDR1 SGHTA and CDR2 FQGNSA. Trimming pared 5 bases from V and 2 bases from J, leaving 19 bases between. The CDR3 is 17 amino acids. The CDR3 region is CASSRRLRSLAYNEQFF. As DNA, the CDR3 is TGTGCCAGCAGCCGTAGACTTCGGAGCCTAGCCTACAATGAGCAGTTCTTC.

In its sample, this clone was seen once. The chain employs TRBV5-1 and TRBJ1-6; 7 bases line up with TRBD1. The CDR3 is 15 residues long. Germline loops: CDR1 SGHRS, CDR2 YFSETQ. V trimming: 4 bases; J trimming: 7 bases; junction bases outside the gene matches: 8. The CDR3 loop is CASSKRQGGNSPLHF. The CDR3 nucleotides read TGCGCCAGCAGCAAACGACAGGGCGGCAATTCACCCCTCCACTTT.

The rearrangement links TRBV7-2 to TRBJ2-2; 8 bases agree with TRBD2. Germline V lookup: CDR1 SGHTA, CDR2 FQGNSA. This CDR3 is 17 amino acids long. V gave up 3 bases and J gave up 2 bases; unmatched junction bases: 8. The CDR3 region is CASSFRRTSINTGELFF. CDR3 nucleotide sequence: TGTGCCAGCAGCTTTAGGCGGACTAGCATTAACACCGGGGAGCTGTTTTTT.

The rearrangement joins TRBV19 to TRBJ1-2, with D possibly TRBD1 on 5 matching bases. This CDR3 has 14 amino acids. The germline V and J ends were trimmed by 7 bases and 7 bases, with 19 bases remaining between them. CDR1 is LNHDA, CDR2 SQIVND, per germline (reference sequence). The CDR3 spells CASIGTGIYPGYTF. CDR3 nucleotide sequence: TGTGCCAGTATCGGCACAGGCATTTATCCTGGCTACACCTTC.

This clone was observed a single time. The rearrangement joins TRBV7-2 to TRBJ2-5; TRBD2 matches at 15 bases. V dropped 3 bases and J dropped 4; count of bases not matched to a gene: 3. CDR1 and CDR2 (germline): SGHTA, FQGNSA. The CDR3 spans 16 residues. This CDR3 reads CASSLGLAGGGETQYF. The CDR3 DNA is TGTGCCAGCAGCTTGGGACTAGCGGGAGGTGGAGAGACCCAGTACTTC.

The rearrangement links TRBV19 to TRBJ1-2, with 9 bases fitting TRBD1. The J segment lost 7 bases and the V segment lost 2 bases, leaving 5 bases of the junction unmatched. The CDR3 spans 14 residues. Germline-derived CDR1 and CDR2 are LNHDA and SQIVND (reference sequence). The CDR3 here is CASSINRGQRGYTF. For the CDR3, the DNA is TGTGCCAGTAGTATAAACAGGGGGCAGCGTGGCTACACCTTC.

The chain employs TRBV10-3 and TRBJ2-7; TRBD1 aligns across 7 bases. The germline CDR1 and CDR2 sequences are ENHRY and SYGVKD. V lost 6 bases, J lost 2 bases, and 13 bases stayed unmatched. CDR3 size: 16 residues. The CDR3 protein is CAISHPQGDRAYEQYF. CDR3 DNA: TGTGCCATCAGCCACCCCCAGGGAGACAGGGCCTACGAGCAGTACTTC.

This clone was observed once. V gene TRBV9 combines with J gene TRBJ1-3; no clear D. CDR1 and CDR2 from the germline V gene are SGDLS and YYNGEE. This CDR3 spans 14 amino acids. The V gene lost 2 bases and the J gene lost 0 bases, with 6 bases spanning the gap. The DNA of the CDR3 is TGTGCCAGCAGCGTCCACTTCTCTGGAAACACCATATATTTT. Translating gives CASSVHFSGNTIYF.

The rearrangement joins TRBV7-8 to TRBJ1-1, with D unresolved. The CDR3 runs to 15 residues. V was shortened by 4 bases and J by 0 bases, with 12 bases between the two germline ends. CDR1 SGHVS and CDR2 FQNEAQ come from the germline V gene. CDR3 region: CASSSQEHLNTEAFF. The DNA for the CDR3 is TGTGCCAGCAGCTCTCAAGAACACCTGAACACTGAAGCTTTCTTT. The whole variable domain, filled in from reference TRBV7-8 and TRBJ1-1, reads GAGVSQSPRYKVAKRGQDVALRCDPISGHVSLFWYQQALGQGPEFLTYFQNEAQLDKSGLPSDRFFAERPEGSVSTLKIQRTQQEDSAVYLCASSSQEHLNTEAFFGQGTRLTVV.

This chain links TRBV5-1 with TRBJ2-5; D is possibly TRBD1 (5 bases). CDR3 length: 15 amino acids. CDR1 is SGHRS and CDR2 is YFSETQ in the germline V gene. Trimming pared 0 bases from V and 2 bases from J, leaving 11 bases between. CDR3: CASSLGTPRQETQYF. The CDR3 DNA is TGCGCCAGCAGCTTGGGGACACCCAGACAAGAGACCCAGTACTTC.